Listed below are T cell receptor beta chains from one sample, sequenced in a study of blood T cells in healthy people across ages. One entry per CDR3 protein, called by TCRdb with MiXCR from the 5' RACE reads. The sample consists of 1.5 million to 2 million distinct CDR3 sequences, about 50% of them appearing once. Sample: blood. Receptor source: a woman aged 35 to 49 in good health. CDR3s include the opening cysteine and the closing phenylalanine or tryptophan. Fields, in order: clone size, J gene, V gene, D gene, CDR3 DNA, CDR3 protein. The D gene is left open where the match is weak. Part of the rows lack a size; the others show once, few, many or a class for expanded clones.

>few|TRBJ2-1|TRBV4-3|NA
TGCGCCAGCAGCCAAGATCTTGGGACACCTTACAATGAGCAGTTCTTC
CASSQDLGTPYNEQFF
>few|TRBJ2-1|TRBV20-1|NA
TGCAGTGCTAGACTATTCTCCGCAGCGGGCCTTGACAATGAGCAGTTCTTC
CSARLFSAAGLDNEQFF
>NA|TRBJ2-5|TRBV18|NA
TGTGCCAGCTCGCCTTCAGGTAGCGGAAACCAAGAGACCCAGTACTTC
CASSPSGSGNQETQYF
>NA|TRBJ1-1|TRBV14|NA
TGTGCCAGCAGCCGGTCATGGCCGAACACTGAAGCTTTCTTT
CASSRSWPNTEAFF
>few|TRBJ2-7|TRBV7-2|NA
TGTGCCAGCAGCTTATTTGAGGGCTACGAGCAGTACTTC
CASSLFEGYEQYF
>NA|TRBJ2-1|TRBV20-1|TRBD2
TGCAGTGCTAGCGGGACTACCAACAATGAGCAGTTCTTC
CSASGTTNNEQFF
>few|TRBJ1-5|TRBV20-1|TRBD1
TGCAGTGCTAGTATACTGACAGGGACTCAGCCCCAGCATTTT
CSASILTGTQPQHF
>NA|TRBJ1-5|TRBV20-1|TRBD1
TGCAGTGCTAGATGGGGGACAGGAGCCTATAGCAATCAGCCCCAGCATTTT
CSARWGTGAYSNQPQHF
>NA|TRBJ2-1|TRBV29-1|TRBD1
TGCAGCGCCATACCGGGACAGTCCTACAATGAGCAGTTCTTC
CSAIPGQSYNEQFF
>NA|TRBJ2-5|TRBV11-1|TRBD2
TGTGCCAGCAGCAATACACACCGACTAGCGGGGACCCAAGAGACCCAGTACTTC
CASSNTHRLAGTQETQYF
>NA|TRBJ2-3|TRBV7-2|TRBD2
TGTGCCAGCAGCTTTATAGCGGGGGGGCCCTCTGCAGATACGCAGTATTTT
CASSFIAGGPSADTQYF
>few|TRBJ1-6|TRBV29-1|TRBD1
TGCAGCGTTGGACAGGGGACGGGGTCACCCCTCCACTTT
CSVGQGTGSPLHF
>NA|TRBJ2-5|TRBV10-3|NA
TGTACCATCAGTGATCGTAGGGAGACCCAGTACTTC
CTISDRRETQYF
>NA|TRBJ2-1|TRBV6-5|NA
TGTGCCAGCAGTCACCAACCCGGGACAGAGCAGTTCTTC
CASSHQPGTEQFF
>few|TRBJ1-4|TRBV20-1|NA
TGCAGTGCTACTCGGGACGGAGCCGTAAAACTGTTTTTT
CSATRDGAVKLFF
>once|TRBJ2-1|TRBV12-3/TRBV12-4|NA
TGTGCCAGCAGTTTAGCATCCCTAGTGGGGTACAATGAGCAGTTCTTC
CASSLASLVGYNEQFF
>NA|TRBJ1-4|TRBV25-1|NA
TGTGCCAGCAGTGAAGGGGTTCATGCAACTAATGAAAAACTGTTTTTT
CASSEGVHATNEKLFF
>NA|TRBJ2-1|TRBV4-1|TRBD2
TGCGCCAGCAGCCCCGAGGGCAGCGGGGGTCCTTACAATGAGCAGTTCTTC
CASSPEGSGGPYNEQFF
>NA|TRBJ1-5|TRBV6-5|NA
TGTGCCAGCACGTCATTGAAGGGGGGGAACAATCAGCCCCAGCATTTT
CASTSLKGGNNQPQHF
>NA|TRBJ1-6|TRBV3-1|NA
TGTGCCAGCAGCCAAGATCGGATCTCACCCCTCCACTTT
CASSQDRISPLHF
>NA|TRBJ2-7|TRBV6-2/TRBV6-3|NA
TGTGCCAGCAGTACGGGGCCCTACTACGAGCAGTACTTC
CASSTGPYYEQYF
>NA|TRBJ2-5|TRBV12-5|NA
TGTGCTAGTGGACTGGGGGCCCGGGGAGGTGGAGAGACCCAGTACTTC
CASGLGARGGGETQYF
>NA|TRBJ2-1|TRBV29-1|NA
TGCAGCATAGGTAGAGAGTTCTTC
CSIGREFF
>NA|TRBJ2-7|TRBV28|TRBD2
TGTGCCAGCAGTGGAGTCGTGACTAGCGGGGGGGGAGAGCAGTACTTC
CASSGVVTSGGGEQYF
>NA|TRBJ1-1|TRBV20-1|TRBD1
TGCAGTGGTAACCCGGGCGGGACAGGGGGCAGGAACACTGAAGCTTTCTTT
CSGNPGGTGGRNTEAFF
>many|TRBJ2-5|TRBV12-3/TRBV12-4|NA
TGTGCCAGCAGTTTTTATTCCGAGACCCAGTACTTC
CASSFYSETQYF
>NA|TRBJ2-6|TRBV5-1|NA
TGCGCCAGCACACTTCTCTCTGGGGCCAACGTCCTGACTTTC
CASTLLSGANVLTF
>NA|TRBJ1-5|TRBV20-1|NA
TGCAGTGCTAGAAATCGCCCCGGCACAGGTATGGGGCAGCCCCAGCATTTT
CSARNRPGTGMGQPQHF
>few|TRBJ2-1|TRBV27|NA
TGTGCCAGCAGCTCCTCTACAGGACGGGCGAATGAGCAGTTCTTC
CASSSSTGRANEQFF
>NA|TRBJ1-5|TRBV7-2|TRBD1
TGTGCCAGCAGCGTAGTGCAGGGGGGTCAGCCCCAGCATTTT
CASSVVQGGQPQHF
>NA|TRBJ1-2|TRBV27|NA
TGTGCCAGCAGTACTCGACAGGCAGGGATTTTCTATGGCTACACCTTC
CASSTRQAGIFYGYTF
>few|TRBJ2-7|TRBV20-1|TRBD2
TGCAGTGCTAGAGACCCGACTAGCTTCGACGAGCAGTACTTC
CSARDPTSFDEQYF
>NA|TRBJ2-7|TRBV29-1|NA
TGCAGCGTTGGCGGGACGGGGACTTCCTACGAGCAGTACTTC
CSVGGTGTSYEQYF
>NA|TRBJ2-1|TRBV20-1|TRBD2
TGCAGTGCTGCCCCCAGCGGGGGGTACAATGAGCAGTTCTTC
CSAAPSGGYNEQFF
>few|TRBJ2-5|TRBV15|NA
TGTGCCACCAGCAGGGACGTTCAAGAGACCCAGTACTTC
CATSRDVQETQYF
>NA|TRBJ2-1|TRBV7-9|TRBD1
TGTGCCAGCAGCTTACGAGGGGGGACAGGGGCGTCCTACAATGAGCAGTTCTTC
CASSLRGGTGASYNEQFF
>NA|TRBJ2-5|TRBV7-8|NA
TGTGCCAGCAGCTCTTACAGGGGGGGAGAGACCCAGTACTTC
CASSSYRGGETQYF
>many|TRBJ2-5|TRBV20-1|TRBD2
TGCAGTGCTATGGGAGGGGCCGGGGAGACCCAGTACTTC
CSAMGGAGETQYF
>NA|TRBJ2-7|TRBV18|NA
TGTGCCAGCTCAAGAGGACAGCTACAAGAGGCCCAGTACTTC
CASSRGQLQEAQYF
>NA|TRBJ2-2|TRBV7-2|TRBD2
TGTGCCAGCAGCTCCTATAGCGGGGTGGTCACCGGGGAGCTGTTTTTT
CASSSYSGVVTGELFF
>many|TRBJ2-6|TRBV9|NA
TGTGCCAGCAGCGTAGTAGGGTCTGGGGCCAACGTCCTGACTTTC
CASSVVGSGANVLTF
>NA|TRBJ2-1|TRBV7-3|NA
TGTGCCAGCAGCTTAAACCCAGCCGATGAGCAGTTCTTC
CASSLNPADEQFF
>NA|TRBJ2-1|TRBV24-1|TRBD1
TGTGCCACCAGTGATGCCGGGACAGTAGCGTTCTTC
CATSDAGTVAFF
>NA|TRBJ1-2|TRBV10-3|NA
TGTGCCATCAGTGAAAAAAGGGGAGCTAACTATGGCTACACCTTC
CAISEKRGANYGYTF
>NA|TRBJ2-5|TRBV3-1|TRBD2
TGTGCCAGCAGCCAAGGACTAGCGGGCATGCCGGGAGAGACCCAGTACTTC
CASSQGLAGMPGETQYF
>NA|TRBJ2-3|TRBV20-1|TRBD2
TGCAGTGCTAGAGAGCCTAGCGGGGGAAGAGATACGCAGTATTTT
CSAREPSGGRDTQYF
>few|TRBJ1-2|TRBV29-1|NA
TGCAGCGTTGATCGACTGGACTATGGCTACACCTTC
CSVDRLDYGYTF
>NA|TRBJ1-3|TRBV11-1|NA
TGTGCCAGCAGCCCTCATCGGGGACATTCTACAGGAAACACCATATATTTT
CASSPHRGHSTGNTIYF
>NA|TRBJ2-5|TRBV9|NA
TGTGCCAGCAGCGTAGTAGGACTGGGCGGGGAGACCCAGTACTTC
CASSVVGLGGETQYF
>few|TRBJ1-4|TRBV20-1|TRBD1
TGCAGTGCGCACCCGGGACAGGCGACGGAAAAACTGTTTTTT
CSAHPGQATEKLFF
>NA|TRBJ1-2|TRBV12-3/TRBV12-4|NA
TGTGCCAGCAGTATTCGTTGGGGGAACTATGGCTACACCTTC
CASSIRWGNYGYTF
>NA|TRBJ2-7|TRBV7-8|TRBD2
TGTGCCAGCAGCTTAGGGGCTAGCGGGGGGCCCCCCTACGAGCAGTACTTC
CASSLGASGGPPYEQYF
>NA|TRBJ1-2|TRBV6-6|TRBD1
TGTGCTAGCAGTAACACCGACAGGGCGAACTATGGCTACACCTTC
CASSNTDRANYGYTF
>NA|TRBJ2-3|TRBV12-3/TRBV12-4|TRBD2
TGTGCCAGCAGTTTCATAGGAGCGGGAAGCACAGATACGCAGTATTTT
CASSFIGAGSTDTQYF
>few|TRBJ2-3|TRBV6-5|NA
TGTGCCAGTCAACAGGAACCAACTAGCACAGATACGCAGTATTTT
CASQQEPTSTDTQYF
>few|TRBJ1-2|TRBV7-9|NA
TGTGCCAGCCGACTACAGGGACGTATTAACTATGGCTACACCTTC
CASRLQGRINYGYTF
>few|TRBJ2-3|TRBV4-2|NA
TGTGCCAGCAGCCAAGCACACGACACAGATACGCAGTATTTT
CASSQAHDTDTQYF
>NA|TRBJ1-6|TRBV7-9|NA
TGTGCCAGCAGCTTAGTGAGCAGTAATTCACCCCTCCACTTT
CASSLVSSNSPLHF
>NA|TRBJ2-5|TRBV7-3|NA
TGTGCCAGCAGCATTACAGGGAGTTTTCAAGAGACCCAGTACTTC
CASSITGSFQETQYF
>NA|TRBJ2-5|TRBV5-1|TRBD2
TGCGCCAGCAGTCGGGGGGGGATAGAAGAGCAGTACTTC
CASSRGGIEEQYF